These T cell receptor beta chains were read from a single sample in a study of T-cell reconstitution after alpha-beta-depleted transplantation in children. TCRdb fed the PCR reads into MiXCR, producing one record per CDR3 protein. Of 73,000 or so distinct CDR3 sequences listed, roughly 4.9% are singletons. The material sequenced was PBMCs, mostly from graft donor cells, taken 180 days after TCRalphabeta/CD19-depleted stem cell transplant. The receptors stem from a boy younger than two who had a stem cell transplant for acute myeloid leukemia, so the T cells may come from the graft donor. Each CDR3 is given with its conserved first and last residue. The D gene is left open where the match is weak. Clone size appears in some rows only: once, few, many, or a class for an expanded clone.

v_gene	abundance	j_gene	d_gene	len	CDR3aa	CDR3nt
TRBV7-2	many	TRBJ1-1	-	13	CASSQGGIWGAFF	TGTGCCAGCAGCCAAGGAGGGATTTGGGGAGCTTTCTTT
TRBV12-3/TRBV12-4	many	TRBJ2-7	-	14	CASGNPGTPHEQYF	TGTGCCAGCGGTAATCCGGGGACCCCCCACGAGCAGTACTTC
TRBV7-2	many	TRBJ1-4	TRBD1	14	CASSRGGANEKLFF	TGTGCCAGCAGCAGAGGGGGCGCTAATGAAAAACTGTTTTTT
TRBV3-1	many	TRBJ2-2	TRBD1	15	CASSRPTGRTGELFF	TGTGCCAGCAGCCGACCGACAGGGCGCACCGGGGAGCTGTTTTTT
TRBV20-1	-	TRBJ2-5	TRBD2	17	CCARGAPGLAHQETQYF	TGCTGTGCTAGAGGAGCCCCGGGACTAGCGCACCAAGAGACCCAGTACTTC
TRBV20-1	many	TRBJ2-4	-	13	CSARVGGHHIQYF	TGCAGTGCTAGGGTTGGGGGACACCACATTCAGTACTTC
TRBV12-3/TRBV12-4	many	TRBJ2-1	TRBD1	16	CASSSPRTGGPNEQFF	TGTGCCAGCAGTTCCCCCCGGACAGGGGGCCCCAATGAGCAGTTCTTC
TRBV11-2	many	TRBJ2-2	-	17	CASSFPYGGGNTGELFF	TGTGCCAGCAGCTTCCCCTATGGGGGTGGGAACACCGGGGAGCTGTTTTTT
TRBV7-9	many	TRBJ2-7	-	15	CASSLEAGPVGEQYF	TGTGCCAGCAGCTTAGAGGCAGGACCCGTGGGGGAGCAGTACTTC
TRBV5-1	many	TRBJ2-5	TRBD1	17	CASSHTYHDRGGETQYF	TGCGCCAGCAGCCACACCTACCATGACAGGGGTGGAGAGACCCAGTACTTC
TRBV18	many	TRBJ2-2	TRBD2	16	CASSPPTSGDTGELFF	TGTGCCAGCTCACCACCGACTAGCGGGGACACCGGGGAGCTGTTTTTT
TRBV29-1	many	TRBJ2-1	-	17	CSVIGYGGRLNGNEQFF	TGCAGCGTTATAGGATATGGGGGGAGGCTCAACGGCAATGAGCAGTTCTTC
TRBV3-1	many	TRBJ2-1	-	17	CASSQGSRRISYNEQFF	TGTGCCAGCAGCCAAGGATCGCGGCGAATCTCCTACAATGAGCAGTTCTTC
TRBV2	many	TRBJ1-5	-	15	CASSVGRPINQPQHF	TGTGCCAGCAGCGTCGGCCGGCCGATAAATCAGCCCCAGCATTTT
TRBV5-5	many	TRBJ1-5	-	17	CASSRRGDAGSNQPQHF	TGTGCCAGCAGCCGGCGTGGGGATGCGGGTAGCAATCAGCCCCAGCATTTT
TRBV3-1	many	TRBJ2-2	TRBD2	14	CASAGTRNTGELFF	TGTGCCAGCGCCGGGACTAGGAACACCGGGGAGCTGTTTTTT
TRBV29-1	many	TRBJ1-1	TRBD1	13	CSVGDRSSTEAFF	TGCAGCGTCGGGGACAGGTCGAGCACTGAAGCTTTCTTT
TRBV27	many	TRBJ2-7	TRBD1	16	CASSPPGDRGDYEQYF	TGTGCCAGCAGCCCGCCGGGGGACAGGGGGGACTACGAGCAGTACTTC
TRBV7-2	many	TRBJ2-3	TRBD2	14	CAGGRGRRHRTQYF	TGTGCCGGAGGGAGGGGACGAAGGCATCGTACGCAGTATTTT
TRBV20-1	many	TRBJ1-2	-	13	CSARDHGVYGYTF	TGCAGTGCTAGAGATCACGGGGTCTATGGCTACACCTTC
TRBV7-2	many	TRBJ1-2	-	10	CASSLFGYTF	TGTGCCAGCAGCTTATTTGGCTACACCTTC
TRBV4-3	many	TRBJ2-4	TRBD1	15	CASSIRTGPSNIQYF	TGCGCCAGCAGCATTCGGACAGGGCCTTCAAACATTCAGTACTTC
TRBV7-2	many	TRBJ2-5	TRBD1	16	CASSAQGALDLETQYF	TGTGCCAGCAGCGCACAGGGGGCCTTAGATTTGGAGACCCAGTACTTC
TRBV28	many	TRBJ2-2	-	14	CASSFRNRWGELFF	TGTGCCAGCAGTTTCCGGAACCGATGGGGGGAGCTGTTTTTT
TRBV19	-	TRBJ1-1	-	14	CASSIQGADTEAFF	TGTGCCAGTAGTATACAGGGCGCGGACACTGAAGCTTTCTTT
TRBV12-3/TRBV12-4	many	TRBJ1-5	TRBD1	14	CASRPGQYNQPQHF	TGTGCCAGCAGACCGGGACAGTACAATCAGCCCCAGCATTTT
TRBV20-1	many	TRBJ2-1	TRBD2	13	CSAWTSGHNEQFF	TGCAGTGCCTGGACTAGCGGGCACAATGAGCAGTTCTTC
TRBV28	many	TRBJ2-2	TRBD1	14	CASKIQGAFGELFF	TGTGCCAGCAAGATCCAGGGGGCTTTCGGGGAGCTGTTTTTT
TRBV5-4	few	TRBJ1-2	TRBD1	14	CASSQGQGGYGYTF	TGTGCCAGCAGCCAAGGACAGGGAGGCTATGGCTACACCTTC
TRBV12-3/TRBV12-4	many	TRBJ2-3	-	15	CASSFLGYSTDTQYF	TGTGCCAGCAGTTTCTTGGGGTATAGCACAGATACGCAGTATTTT
TRBV12-3/TRBV12-4	many	TRBJ2-1	TRBD2	22	CASSLRATRLAGGSGSYNEQFF	TGTGCCAGCAGTTTACGGGCCACTCGACTAGCGGGGGGTTCTGGCTCCTACAATGAGCAGTTCTTC
TRBV5-1	many	TRBJ2-1	TRBD1	13	CASSPRQGSEQFF	TGCGCCAGCAGCCCCCGACAGGGTAGTGAGCAGTTCTTC
TRBV7-8	many	TRBJ2-7	TRBD2	14	CASSTTSGSYEQYF	TGTGCCAGCAGCACGACTAGCGGGAGTTACGAGCAGTACTTC
TRBV11-2	many	TRBJ1-1	-	16	CASSPGGGWGDTEAFF	TGTGCCAGCAGCCCTGGCGGGGGGTGGGGGGACACTGAAGCTTTCTTT
TRBV11-2	many	TRBJ2-5	TRBD2	13	CACGEGTKETQYF	TGTGCCTGCGGGGAGGGAACCAAAGAGACCCAGTACTTC
TRBV24-1	many	TRBJ2-1	-	15	CATSESSRPYNEQFF	TGTGCCACCAGTGAGTCCAGCCGCCCCTACAATGAGCAGTTCTTC
TRBV7-8	many	TRBJ1-5	-	16	CASSLVAGLTNQPQHF	TGTGCCAGCAGCTTAGTAGCGGGACTGACCAATCAGCCCCAGCATTTT
TRBV12-3/TRBV12-4	many	TRBJ2-3	-	18	CASSPWSLGGLRTDTQYF	TGTGCCAGCAGTCCCTGGAGTTTAGGGGGGCTAAGGACAGATACGCAGTATTTT